This T cell receptor beta chain was identified in a study of identical twins (TCRdb year 2016). Study-wide context: TCR alpha and beta repertoires from monozygotic twins, unrelated adults of various ages and cord blood were deep-sequenced to test whether fetal clonotypes persist. Replicate twin experiments were performed at different times using different library preparation protocols to rule out contamination.

The CDR3 holds 15 amino acids from the cysteine to the phenylalanine. CDR3 DNA is the only sequence kept; it has 45 bases, read in frame from the first base. Ends trimmed: V by 0 bases, J by 8 bases; bases unmatched to a gene: 9. From a lookup of the germline V gene, CDR1 and CDR2 are SQVTM and ANQGSEA. The method behind the library was 5' RACE. Sequencing took place on an Illumina HiSeq 2000. A universal primer binding site was introduced by template switching, and a unique molecular identifier was present in the final cDNA, enabling accurate counting of TCR cDNA molecules. Specific primers in the conserved constant-segment region were used to synthesize first-strand cDNA for TCR alpha and beta chains. To control for contamination, every cDNA library was double barcoded, receiving both a SMART-Mk sample barcode and Illumina barcodes. TruSeq adapter sequences, together with Illumina sample barcodes, were added in two successive PCR steps. TCR alpha and beta cDNA libraries were sequenced on the Illumina HiSeq platform with custom primers. The paper's data handling went like this. Raw reads were processed with MiGEC to extract unique molecular identifiers, and MiXCR was used to determine CDR3 positions. For each individual, recombination models were inferred using an EM algorithm with the repgenHMM and IGoR tools. The analysis of shared clonotypes was done with the tcR package in R, with sharing normalized by the product of cloneset sizes. Out-of-frame nonproductive sequences were analyzed to study raw recombination free of thymic and clonal selection effects. In TCRdb, the public reads were trimmed at Q25 with fastp and aligned with MiXCR, with productive beta chains retained. Merged by CDR3 protein, the rows form single entries marked with the most common genes and DNA. TCRdb's processing, not the authors' own work, is the source of the V and J calls. The sample contains around 670,000 distinct CDR3 sequences, roughly 6.2% of them found a single time. The ten largest account for 1.5% to 2% of the sample.

All donors were healthy Caucasians. Three unrelated non-twin adults were also sequenced: a male aged 18 to 29, a male aged 50 to 59 and a female aged 50 to 59. Miltenyi CD45RO+ enrichment and human naive T-cell isolation kits were used to isolate memory (CD45RO+) and naive T cells from PBMC. Here is what the overall study found, with its caveats: Abundant cord blood beta clonotypes carried fewer insertions; young adult naive repertoires showed a weaker similar trend, while memory repertoires showed none. Because the same donors could not be followed over many years, the conclusions relied on cross-sectional statistical analysis. Out-of-frame TCR alpha sharing in monozygotic twins was systematically underestimated by recombination models, whereas sharing between unrelated individuals was in agreement with the recombination models. Zero-insertion analyses could be partly confounded by invariant T cells such as MAIT and iNKT, though diverse VJ usage argued against such confounding for most clonotypes. The excess sharing between twins in beta out-of-frame sequences was weaker because fewer shared sequences reduced the signal-to-noise ratio. Compared with coincidental sharing between unrelated individuals, an excess of low generation-probability sequences was observed among out-of-frame TCR alpha sequences shared between twins.

This clonotype was observed at least ten times. What antigen it recognizes has not been identified. Base qualities are not recorded, but no much larger clone differs from it by a single base. This sequence uses TRBV29-1 and TRBJ2-1, with 8 bases aligning to TRBD2. Sequenced input: naive T cells sorted from blood. Interpreted using the paper, the cell subset or site label stands for: cells isolated with a human naive T-cell isolation kit. The TCR originated in a young man in good health. The DNA reads TGCAGCGTTGAAGATCCCAGCGGGAGTATATATGAGCAGTTCTTC. This codes for CSVEDPSGSIYEQFF.